This T cell receptor beta chain was sequenced for a study of blood T cells in healthy people across ages. Points from the study as a whole: Long-lived donors exceeded aged donors in naive CD4+ cells and diversity.

Using a J-beta primer mix together with a sample-barcoded 5' primer, a second PCR was run for about 6 to 11 cycles. TCRdb passed the 5' RACE reads through MiXCR, listing each CDR3 protein once. This table holds about 1.5 million distinct CDR3 sequences, 35% to 45% found once. A minimum of 5 micrograms of total RNA was extracted per sample. This clonotype was seen only a few times. Its antigen is unknown. The CDR3 length is 16 residues. V was trimmed by 9 bases and J by 1 base, leaving 18 bases between them. Germline lookup yields CDR1 SNHLY and CDR2 FYNNEI. This chain joins TRBV2 and TRBJ2-2; weak D call: TRBD2 (6 bases). The specimen was blood. The clonotype comes from a woman aged 18-29 years in good health. The CDR3 here is CARSLIGGMNTGELFF. The CDR3 DNA is TGTGCCAGAAGCCTGATTGGGGGGATGAACACCGGGGAGCTGTTTTTT.